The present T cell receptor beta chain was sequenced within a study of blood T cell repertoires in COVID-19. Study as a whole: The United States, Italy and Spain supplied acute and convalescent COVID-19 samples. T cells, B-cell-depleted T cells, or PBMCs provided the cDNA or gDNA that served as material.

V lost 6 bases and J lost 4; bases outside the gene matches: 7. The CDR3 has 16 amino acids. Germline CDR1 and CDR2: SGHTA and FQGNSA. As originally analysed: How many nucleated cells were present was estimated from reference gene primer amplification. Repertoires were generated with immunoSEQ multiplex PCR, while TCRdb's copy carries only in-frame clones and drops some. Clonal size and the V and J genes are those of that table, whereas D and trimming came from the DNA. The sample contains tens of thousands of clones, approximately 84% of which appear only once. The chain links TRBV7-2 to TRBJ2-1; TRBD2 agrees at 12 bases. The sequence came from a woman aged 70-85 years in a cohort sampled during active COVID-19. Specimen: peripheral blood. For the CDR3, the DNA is TGTGCCAGCAGTCCTAGCGGGAGGGCCTGGTACAATGAGCAGTTCTTC. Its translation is CASSPSGRAWYNEQFF.